These 12 T cell receptor beta chains were sequenced from one sample in a study of memory CD4+ T cells and cytomegalovirus serostatus. Single viable CD3+CD4+CD8-CD45RO+ cells were sorted as the memory CD4+ T cells. The assay was immunoSEQ multiplex PCR, and TCRdb's table has in-frame clones only and misses some. The sample includes about 50,000 clones, roughly 82% of them seen just once. Sequencing was carried out using memory CD4+ T cells from blood. Receptors were obtained from an adult in good health and CMV-seronegative.

The chain uses TRBV5-5 and TRBJ1-5; the D gene is possibly TRBD1 (5 bases). Deletions cut 2 bases from V and 0 bases from J, with 15 bases between. The CDR3 contains 17 residues. Germline V CDR1 and CDR2: SGHKS, YYEKEE (reference sequence). DNA for the CDR3: TGTGCCAGCAGCTTAGGTGCGACAGCAACTAGCAATCAGCCCCAGCATTTT. This codes for CASSLGATATSNQPQHF.

The rearrangement links TRBV7-6 to TRBJ1-1, with D unclear. Germline lookup yields CDR1 SGHVS and CDR2 FNYEAQ. V lost 2 bases and J lost 5, with 12 bases in between. This CDR3 has 14 amino acids. The CDR3 DNA follows: TGTGCCAGCAGCTTAAAGGAGTCTGGGACTGAAGCTTTCTTT. Amino acids: CASSLKESGTEAFF.

The chain has TRBV7-9 and TRBJ1-1, with 11 positions matching TRBD1. The trim removed 5 bases at V and 7 bases at J, leaving 9 bases unmatched. The CDR3 consists of 15 residues. The germline V gene encodes CDR1 SEHNR and CDR2 FQNEAQ (reference sequence). CDR3 coding DNA: TGTGCCAGCAGCGTCTACGGGACAGGGGGTGATGAAGCTTTCTTT. Protein sequence: CASSVYGTGGDEAFF.

The chain links TRBV4-2 to TRBJ2-7; D possibly corresponds to TRBD1 (6 bases). The CDR3 is 18 amino acids. Deletions cut 2 bases from V and 1 base from J, with 21 bases between. Germline V gene data show CDR1 as LGHNA and CDR2 as YNFKEQ. CDR3 in DNA: TGTGCCAGCAGCCAAAGTAGCTCGAGGGCAGGGGATTCCTACGAGCAGTACTTC. Translation gives CASSQSSSRAGDSYEQYF.

This clone was observed a few times. This chain connects TRBV19 to TRBJ2-2, with TRBD1 matching 7 bases. The junction had 5 bases not matched to a gene; V was cut back by 9 bases and J by 1 base. Germline lookup yields CDR1 LNHDA and CDR2 SQIVND (reference sequence). This CDR3 region has 14 residues. CDR3 loop: CASRQGWNTGELFF. In nucleotides, the CDR3 is TGTGCCAGCAGACAGGGATGGAACACCGGGGAGCTGTTTTTT.

The CDR3 bases are TGTGCCAGCAGTTGGGAGAGAGAGACCCAGTACTTC. It yields the protein CASSWERETQYF. The rearrangement joins TRBV7-6 to TRBJ2-5; maybe TRBD2 (5 bases). The CDR3 is 12 residues long. Between the trimmed V and J ends, which lost 6 bases and 4 bases, there was a span of 9 bases. The germline gives CDR1 SGHVS, CDR2 FNYEAQ.

The rearrangement joins TRBV5-6 to TRBJ2-5; D is unresolved. The germline V gene encodes CDR1 SGHDT and CDR2 YYEEEE. V was shortened by 4 bases and J by 3 bases, with 4 bases between the two germline ends. The CDR3 consists of 11 residues. The chain's CDR3 is CASSREETQYF. CDR3 coding DNA: TGTGCCAGCAGCAGAGAAGAGACCCAGTACTTC. Complete variable domain (other parts from reference TRBV5-6 and TRBJ2-5): DAGVTQSPTHLIKTRGQQVTLRCSPKSGHDTVSWYQQALGQGPQFIFQYYEEEERQRGNFPDRFSGHQFPNYSSELNVNALLLGDSALYLCASSREETQYFGPGTRLLVL.

The rearrangement links TRBV6-5 to TRBJ1-2; 8 bases agree with TRBD1. J gave up 7 bases and V 6 bases, and 13 bases lay outside the gene matches. The germline V gene encodes CDR1 MNHEY and CDR2 SVGAGI. This CDR3 has 15 amino acids. The CDR3 here is CASRPGQARGRGYTF. The CDR3 DNA is TGTGCCAGCAGACCGGGACAGGCTCGGGGGCGTGGCTACACCTTC.

This chain joins TRBV13 and TRBJ1-3; D gene unclear. Germline values: CDR1 PRHDT, CDR2 FYEKMQ (reference sequence). The CDR3 runs 17 residues. V was trimmed by 0 bases and J by 0 bases, leaving 12 bases between them. Written as DNA, the CDR3 is TGTGCCAGCAGCTTAGGCGGCGGCCGCAGCTCTGGAAACACCATATATTTT. This translates into CASSLGGGRSSGNTIYF.

The chain employs TRBV30 and TRBJ1-5; possibly TRBD1 for D (5 bases). V gave up 0 bases and J gave up 6 bases, with 12 bases separating them. CDR1 and CDR2 (germline): GTSNPN, SVGIG (reference sequence). CDR3 length: 14 residues. CDR3 in amino acids: CAWSVLGGTQPQHF. The CDR3 coding sequence is TGTGCCTGGAGTGTACTTGGGGGGACTCAGCCCCAGCATTTT.

The gene calls are TRBV4-1 and TRBJ2-1, with 7 bases aligning to TRBD1. Germline loops: CDR1 MGHRA, CDR2 YSYEKL. The CDR3 has 17 amino acids. Trimming cost V 2 bases and J 0 bases; bases outside gene matches: 7. CDR3 coding DNA: TGCGCCAGCAGCCAAAATTCACAGGGGAGCTCCTACAATGAGCAGTTCTTC. Its translation: CASSQNSQGSSYNEQFF.

The rearrangement uses TRBV2 and TRBJ2-7; no definite D call. The CDR3 length is 14 residues. The germline V gene encodes CDR1 SNHLY and CDR2 FYNNEI. V shed 3 bases and J shed 0 bases, with 9 bases lying between them. CDR3 sequence: CASSEMVDSYEQYF. The CDR3 coding sequence is TGTGCCAGCAGTGAGATGGTTGACTCCTACGAGCAGTACTTC.